These 12 T cell receptor beta chains came from one sample sequenced in a study of cytomegalovirus exposure and HLA in healthy donors. 60 Vbeta and 13 Jbeta primers were used in PCR. TCRdb's copy holds only in-frame clones and misses some; the assay was immunoSEQ multiplex PCR. The data show under 130,000 clones, nearly 80% seen once. Sequenced: PBMCs. The source is a man younger than 45 in good health and CMV-seronegative.

The chain recombines TRBV10-3 with TRBJ2-7, with TRBD2 matching 9 bases. Per the germline V gene, CDR1 is ENHRY and CDR2 is SYGVKD. V was pared by 2 bases and J by 6 bases, with 11 bases of the junction left unmatched. This CDR3 comprises 16 residues. CDR3 sequence: CAISEIRLAGVGEQYF. The DNA of the CDR3 is TGTGCCATCAGTGAGATAAGGTTAGCGGGAGTCGGCGAGCAGTACTTC.

The chain recombines TRBV5-1 with TRBJ2-7; 10 nucleotides agree with TRBD1. Germline V gene lookup returns CDR1 SGHRS and CDR2 YFSETQ. V gave up 4 bases and J gave up 6 bases; unmatched junction bases: 7. This CDR3 is 14 amino acids long. CDR3 coding DNA: TGCGCCAGCAGCGCCCGGGACAGGGGTCGCGAGCAGTACTTC. Its protein product is CASSARDRGREQYF.

This chain connects TRBV10-3 to TRBJ2-5; 10 bases align to TRBD2. The CDR3 consists of 14 residues. Trimming removed 3 bases from V and 3 bases from J; junction bases left unmatched: 1. Germline CDR1 and CDR2: ENHRY and SYGVKD. The CDR3 region is CAISDGLAEETQYF. The DNA of the CDR3 is TGTGCCATCAGTGATGGACTAGCGGAAGAGACCCAGTACTTC.

The V call is TRBV14, the J call TRBJ1-2; the match to TRBD1 covers 7 bases. The V gene end was trimmed by 1 base and the J gene end by 12 bases; junction bases not matched to a gene: 8. CDR3 length: 13 amino acids. Germline CDR1 reads SGHDN; CDR2 reads FVKESK. The CDR3 spells CASSQARQGGHTF. CDR3 bases: TGTGCCAGCAGCCAAGCCCGACAGGGAGGCCACACCTTC. The full variable domain, completed using reference TRBV14 and TRBJ1-2, is EAGVTQFPSHSVIEKGQTVTLRCDPISGHDNLYWYRRVMGKEIKFLLHFVKESKQDESGMPNNRFLAERTGGTYSTLKVQPAELEDSGVYFCASSQARQGGHTFGSGTRLTVV.

This chain links TRBV9 with TRBJ1-2; D is possibly TRBD1 (6 bases). Trimming shortened V by 0 bases and J by 2 bases, and 23 bases separated the two germline ends. The germline V gene has CDR1 SGDLS and CDR2 YYNGEE. This CDR3 region has 19 residues. Here the CDR3 reads CASSVGNRPLTGTNYGYTF. CDR3 DNA: TGTGCCAGCAGCGTAGGAAACAGGCCCTTAACAGGGACCAACTATGGCTACACCTTC.

This clone showed up just once. V gene TRBV5-6 combines with J gene TRBJ2-5, with a tentative D call TRBD2 (5 bases). Germline CDR1 SGHDT, CDR2 YYEEEE. This CDR3 region has 11 residues. V shed 3 bases and J shed 5 bases, with 5 bases lying between them. The CDR3, as DNA: TGTGCCAGCAGCTCGGGGGAGACCCAGTACTTC. Translated: CASSSGETQYF.

This clone was picked up a small number of times. This chain uses TRBV19 with TRBJ2-4; 8 bases are shared with TRBD1. This CDR3 has 17 residues. Germline-derived CDR1 and CDR2 are LNHDA and SQIVND (reference sequence). J was trimmed by 0 bases and V by 8 bases; bases with no gene match: 12. Here the CDR3 reads CASPSGQAVLAKNIQYF. The CDR3 DNA reads as TGTGCCAGTCCTTCGGGACAGGCCGTACTAGCCAAAAACATTCAGTACTTC.

The rearrangement joins TRBV18 to TRBJ2-2, with 7 nucleotides matching TRBD1. The CDR3 runs 16 residues. The V gene end was trimmed by 4 bases and the J gene end by 6 bases; junction bases not matched to a gene: 11. CDR1 and CDR2 (germline): KGHSH, LQKENI. CDR3 DNA: TGTGCCAGCTCACAAACAGGGGCGCGAAGGGCCGGGGAGCTGTTTTTT. This gives the protein CASSQTGARRAGELFF. Combining the CDR3 with reference TRBV18 and TRBJ2-2 gives the whole variable domain NAGVMQNPRHLVRRRGQEARLRCSPMKGHSHVYWYRQLPEEGLKFMVYLQKENIIDESGMPKERFSAEFPKEGPSILRIQQVVRGDSAAYFCASSQTGARRAGELFFGEGSRLTVL.

The V gene is TRBV15, the J gene TRBJ2-1, with D perhaps matching TRBD1 (6 bases). Deletions cut 4 bases from V and 9 bases from J, with 13 bases between. The CDR3 totals 13 residues. The V gene's germline CDR1 is LNHNV and CDR2 YYDKDF (reference sequence). The chain's CDR3 is CATSNLQGPEQFF. In DNA form, the CDR3 reads TGTGCCACCAGCAACCTCCAGGGGCCTGAGCAGTTCTTC.

The chain links TRBV5-1 to TRBJ1-4; possibly TRBD1 for D (5 bases). Germline values: CDR1 SGHRS, CDR2 YFSETQ. V dropped 4 bases and J dropped 4 bases, with 11 bases sitting between them. This CDR3 has 14 residues. CDR3 amino acids: CASSPGTINEKLFF. For the CDR3, the DNA is TGCGCCAGCAGCCCCGGGACTATTAATGAAAAACTGTTTTTT.

The DNA of the CDR3 is TGTGCCACCCGACAGGACAGCTCCTATAATTCACCCCTCCACTTT. This translates into CATRQDSSYNSPLHF. The rearrangement links TRBV27 to TRBJ1-6; D perhaps matches TRBD1 (6 bases). Looked up from germline, CDR1 is MNHEY and CDR2 is SMNVEV (reference sequence). V lost 10 bases to trimming and J lost 0 bases, with 13 bases between them. The CDR3 covers 15 residues.

This rearrangement joins TRBV4-1 to TRBJ2-7; 8 bases agree with TRBD1. CDR1 and CDR2 (germline): MGHRA, YSYEKL. V dropped 1 base and J dropped 6; count of bases not matched to a gene: 17. This CDR3 comprises 18 residues. The CDR3 here is CASSQVNFIGTGRFEQYF. The CDR3 region has the DNA TGCGCCAGCAGCCAAGTGAACTTTATCGGGACAGGTCGCTTCGAGCAGTACTTC.